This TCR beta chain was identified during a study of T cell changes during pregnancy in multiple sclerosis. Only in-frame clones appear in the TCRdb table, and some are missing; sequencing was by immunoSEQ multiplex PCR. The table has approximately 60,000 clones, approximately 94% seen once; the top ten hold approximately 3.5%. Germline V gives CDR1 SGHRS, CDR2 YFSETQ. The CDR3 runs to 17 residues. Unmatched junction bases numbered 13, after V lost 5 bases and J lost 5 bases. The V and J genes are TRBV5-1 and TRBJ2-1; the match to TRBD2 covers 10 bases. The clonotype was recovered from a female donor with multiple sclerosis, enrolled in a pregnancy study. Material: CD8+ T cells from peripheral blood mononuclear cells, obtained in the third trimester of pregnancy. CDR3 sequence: CASSPSLAGGWNNEQFF. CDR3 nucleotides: TGCGCCAGCAGTCCATCCTTAGCGGGAGGTTGGAACAATGAGCAGTTCTTC.